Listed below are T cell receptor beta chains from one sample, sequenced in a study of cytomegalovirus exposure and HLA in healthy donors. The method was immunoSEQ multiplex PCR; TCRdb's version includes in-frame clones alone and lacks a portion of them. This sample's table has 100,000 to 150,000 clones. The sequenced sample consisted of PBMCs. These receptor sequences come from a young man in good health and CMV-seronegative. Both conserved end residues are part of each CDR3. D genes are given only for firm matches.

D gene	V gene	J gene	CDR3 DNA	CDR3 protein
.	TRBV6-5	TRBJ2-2	TGTGCCAGCAGTATACTACCGGCGGGGAACGGGGAGCTGTTTTTT	CASSILPAGNGELFF
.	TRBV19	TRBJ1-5	TGTGCCAGTAGTATAGACAGGGCGGATCAGCCCCAGCATTTT	CASSIDRADQPQHF
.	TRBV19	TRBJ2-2	TGTGCCAGTATGGTGGTGGGCACAACCGGGGAGCTGTTTTTT	CASMVVGTTGELFF
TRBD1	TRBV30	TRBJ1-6	TGTGCCTGGAGTGTACAGGGGAATTCACCCCTCCACTTT	CAWSVQGNSPLHF
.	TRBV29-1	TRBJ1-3	TGCAGCGTGGGACACAATGGAAACACCATATATTTT	CSVGHNGNTIYF
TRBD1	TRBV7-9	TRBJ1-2	TGTGCCAGCAGCTTAATGGCAGGGGGGTCCTATGGCTACACCTTC	CASSLMAGGSYGYTF
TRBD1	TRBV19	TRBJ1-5	TGTGCCAGTAGGGCCGACAGGGTTTATAGCAATCAGCCCCAGCATTTT	CASRADRVYSNQPQHF
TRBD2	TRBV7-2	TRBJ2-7	TGTGCCAGCAGCCCTAGCGCGTCTAGCGGGAGGGGGCCCTACGAGCAGTACTTC	CASSPSASSGRGPYEQYF
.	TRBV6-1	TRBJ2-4	TGTGCCAGCAGCGAGGGAGGGGGAAACATTCAGTACTTC	CASSEGGGNIQYF
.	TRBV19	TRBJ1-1	TGTGCCAGTAGTATAGATCCCAGTGAAGCTTTCTTT	CASSIDPSEAFF
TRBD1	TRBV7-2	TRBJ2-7	TGTGCCAGCAGCGCGTCACGCAGGGGGTTGTACGAGCAGTACTTC	CASSASRRGLYEQYF
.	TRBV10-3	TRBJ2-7	TGTGCCATCAGTGTGACTAGCTACGAGCAGTACTTC	CAISVTSYEQYF
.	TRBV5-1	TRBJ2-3	.	CASSTSGLSSSTDTQYF
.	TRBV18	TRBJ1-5	TGTGCCAGCTCACCAGACCAAGGGGGACAGCCCCAGCATTTT	CASSPDQGGQPQHF
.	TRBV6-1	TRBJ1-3	TGTGCCAGCAGTGACTTCGGTCGCTCAGGAAGCTCTGGAAACACCATATATTTT	CASSDFGRSGSSGNTIYF
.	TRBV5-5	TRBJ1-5	TGTGCCAGCAGCTTGATGGCACCCAGGGCTGATCAGCCCCAGCATTTT	CASSLMAPRADQPQHF
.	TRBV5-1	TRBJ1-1	TGCGCCAGCAGCTACGACACCACTGAAGCTTTCTTT	CASSYDTTEAFF
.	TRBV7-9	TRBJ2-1	TGTGCCAGCAGCTTAGCGGGGCAGAGTTGGCAGTTCTTC	CASSLAGQSWQFF
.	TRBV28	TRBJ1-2	TGTGCCAGCAGCCAGGGTTCAGACTATGGCTACACCTTC	CASSQGSDYGYTF
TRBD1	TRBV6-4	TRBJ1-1	TGTGCCAGCAGTGACTCGATTGGGACAGACGCTTTCTTT	CASSDSIGTDAFF
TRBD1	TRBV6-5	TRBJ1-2	TGTGCCAGCAGTTACACCGACAGGGAAGAATATGGCTACACCTTC	CASSYTDREEYGYTF
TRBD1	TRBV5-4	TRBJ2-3	TGTGCCAGCAGCTTGATCATGGGACAGACCACAGATACGCAGTATTTT	CASSLIMGQTTDTQYF
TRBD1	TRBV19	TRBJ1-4	TGTGCCAGTAGTATCAAAGCCGGAAAGGGGGCTGGATGGGAAAAACTGTTTTTT	CASSIKAGKGAGWEKLFF
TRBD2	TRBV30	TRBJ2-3	TGTGCCTGGAGTGTATTAGCGGGAGATCATACGCAGTATTTT	CAWSVLAGDHTQYF
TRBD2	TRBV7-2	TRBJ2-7	TGTGCCAGCAGCTTGAGCGGGGGCCCCTACGAGCAGTACTTC	CASSLSGGPYEQYF
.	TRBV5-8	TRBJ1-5	TGTGCCAGCAGAATTCGGACACCTTTCAATCAGCCCCAGCATTTT	CASRIRTPFNQPQHF
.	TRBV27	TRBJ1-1	TGTGCCAGCAGTTTTGTGTCGACGGGCACTGAAGCTTTCTTT	CASSFVSTGTEAFF
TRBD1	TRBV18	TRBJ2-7	TGTGCCAGCTCCCCGGGACAGGTGGGCGAGCAGTACTTC	CASSPGQVGEQYF
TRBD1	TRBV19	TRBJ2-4	TGTGCCAGTAGTATCACCCCGGGACAGGGAAACATTCAGTACTTC	CASSITPGQGNIQYF
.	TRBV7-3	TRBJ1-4	TGTGCCAGCAGCAAGACCCGAGGGGAAAAACTGTTTTTT	CASSKTRGEKLFF
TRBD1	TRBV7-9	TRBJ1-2	TGTGCCAGCCTCAACGACAGGGGCGCTGGCTACACCTTC	CASLNDRGAGYTF
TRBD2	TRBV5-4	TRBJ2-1	TGTGCCAGCAGCTTGACTAGCGGGGGCAATGAGCAGTTCTTC	CASSLTSGGNEQFF
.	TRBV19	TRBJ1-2	TGTGCCAGTAGTATGGACGGACTCTATGGCTACACCTTC	CASSMDGLYGYTF
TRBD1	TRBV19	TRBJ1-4	TGTGCCAGTAGTACTGGGACAGGGAGAAATGAAAAACTGTTTTTT	CASSTGTGRNEKLFF
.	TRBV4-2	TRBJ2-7	TGTGCCAGCAGCCAAGACCCGATAGTGGGGGCTCTTTACGAGCAGTACTTC	CASSQDPIVGALYEQYF
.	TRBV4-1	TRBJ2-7	TGCGCCAGCAGCCAAGGGACAGCGCGCTCCTACGAGCAGTACTTC	CASSQGTARSYEQYF
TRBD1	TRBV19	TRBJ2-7	TGTGCCAGTAGCCTACAGGGGGCGGCCTACGAGCAGTACTTC	CASSLQGAAYEQYF
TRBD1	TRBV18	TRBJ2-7	TGTGCCAGCTCACCAGTTCCGGGACAGGGGGCTCGCGAGCAGTACTTC	CASSPVPGQGAREQYF
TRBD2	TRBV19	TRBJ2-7	TGTGCCAGTAGTATATTCACTTCAGGCGGGAGGACCTACGAGCAGTACTTC	CASSIFTSGGRTYEQYF
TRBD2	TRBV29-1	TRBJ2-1	TGCAGCGTTGAATGGCCTAGCGGAGAGCAGTTCTTC	CSVEWPSGEQFF
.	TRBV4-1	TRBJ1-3	TGCGCCAGCAGCCAAGAAAATCGGGTCTCTGGAAACACCATATATTTT	CASSQENRVSGNTIYF
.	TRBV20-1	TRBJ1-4	TGCAGTGCCCTAGTTTCCGGAAAACTGTTTTTT	CSALVSGKLFF
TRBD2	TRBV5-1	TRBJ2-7	TGCGCCAGCAGCTTGGGGTCTAGCGGGGGAGACGAGCAGTACTTC	CASSLGSSGGDEQYF
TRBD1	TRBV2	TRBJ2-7	TGTGCCAGCAGTCTGGGACAGGCATACGCCTACGAGCAGTACTTC	CASSLGQAYAYEQYF
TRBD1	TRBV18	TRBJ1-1	TGTGCCAGCTCACCAGGGACAGACACTGAAGCTTTCTTT	CASSPGTDTEAFF
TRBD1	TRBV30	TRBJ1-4	TGTGCCTGGAGTCTCCCCGGGACAGGGGGCGAAAAACTGTTTTTT	CAWSLPGTGGEKLFF
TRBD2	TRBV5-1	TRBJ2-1	TGCGCCAGCAGCCTCCTGGGACTAGCGGGAGTACTATACAATGAGCAGTTCTTC	CASSLLGLAGVLYNEQFF
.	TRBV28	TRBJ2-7	TGTGCCAGCAGTTTATGGGGGAGCTACGAGCAGTACTTC	CASSLWGSYEQYF
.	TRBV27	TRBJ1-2	TGTGCCAGCAGTTCCCCCTCCTCCGGGATAGTCTATGGCTACACCTTC	CASSSPSSGIVYGYTF
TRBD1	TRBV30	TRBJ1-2	TGTGCCTACCCGTCAGGGGGCCGCTACACCTTC	CAYPSGGRYTF
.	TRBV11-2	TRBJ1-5	TGTGCCAGCAGCCCAGGGTGGGGCCAGCCCCAGCATTTT	CASSPGWGQPQHF
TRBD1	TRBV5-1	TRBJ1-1	TGCGCCAGCATGGACGCAGGGGGCGATCAGCAAGCTTTCTTT	CASMDAGGDQQAFF
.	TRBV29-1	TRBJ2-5	TGCAGCGTTCAGACTAGATCAGTAGAGACCCAGTACTTC	CSVQTRSVETQYF
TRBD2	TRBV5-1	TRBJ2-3	TGCGCCAGCAGAGATGAAAGCGGGAGAACAGATACGCAGTATTTT	CASRDESGRTDTQYF
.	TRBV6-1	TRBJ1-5	TGTGCCAGCAGTTCTAGTCACTTT	CASSSSHF